This T cell receptor (beta chain) was profiled in a study of patients and donors after allogeneic stem cell transplantation (TCRdb year 2020). The germline V gene encodes CDR1 LGHNA and CDR2 YSLEER. V was cut back by 4 bases and J by 0 bases, leaving a gap of 11 bases between them. The CDR3, cysteine through phenylalanine, is 15 amino acids long. Of the read, only the CDR3 DNA is kept; its 45 bases are in frame from base 1. Library preparation employed RT-PCR. TCRdb lists the instrument as NextSeq 550. TCRdb reprocessed the public reads (quality trimming at Q25 with fastp, clone calling with MiXCR) and kept in-frame beta chains. Each entry merges the rows of one CDR3 protein and shows their most common DNA and genes. This sample gives fewer than 250,000 distinct CDR3 sequences in total; 13% to 15% of them show up just once. The ten largest clones capture 11% of the sample. A single count supports this clonotype. Its antigen specificity is not known. Qualities for individual bases were not recorded, and no much larger clone is one base off. One read alone provides weak support.

This clonotype was sampled from a human donor who was either an allogeneic HSCT recipient or a stem cell or donor lymphocyte infusion donor (not recorded which). It is not recorded whose cells these are; they may come from a transplant donor. Sequencing was done on a sample of blood, either unsorted or a sorted T cell fraction (not recorded which). The receptor chain draws on TRBV4-3 and TRBJ2-3; TRBD1 is perhaps the D gene, given 5 matching bases. The CDR3: CASSREGVSTDTQYF. The sequence in DNA is TGCGCCAGCAGCCGAGAAGGGGTTAGCACAGATACGCAGTATTTT.